This passage covers 21 T cell receptor beta chains from one sample sequenced in a study of blood T cell repertoires in COVID-19. Produced via immunoSEQ multiplex PCR; TCRdb's table is partial and in-frame only. In the table there are 250,000 to 300,000 clones, 80% to 95% of which are singletons. The source material was peripheral blood. All receptors derive from a woman aged 25 to 39 with COVID-19, enrolled during active disease.

V is TRBV29-1 and J is TRBJ1-2, with D maybe TRBD1 (6 bases). The germline CDR1 and CDR2 sequences are SQVTM and ANQGSEA. This CDR3 has 13 residues. Trimming took off 1 base at V and 8 bases at J, with 14 bases between the two ends. CDR3 DNA: TGCAGCGTTGAAGGCAGGGGATATGAGGGCTACACCTTC. It codes for CSVEGRGYEGYTF.

The rearrangement uses TRBV3-1 (or the pseudogene TRBV3-2) and TRBJ1-4; 7 positions match TRBD1. This CDR3 has 17 residues. V was pared by 0 bases and J by 5 bases, with 9 bases of the junction left unmatched. Germline V gene data show CDR1 as LGHDT and CDR2 as YNNKEL (reference sequence). CDR3 protein: CASSQESFGGQNEKLFF. The CDR3 coding sequence is TGTGCCAGCAGCCAAGAGTCTTTCGGGGGACAGAATGAAAAACTGTTTTTT.

The rearrangement joins TRBV5-4 to TRBJ2-7, with D perhaps matching TRBD2 (5 bases). V was cut by 3 bases and J by 2 bases, with 12 bases left in between. The CDR3 consists of 14 residues. Germline lookup yields CDR1 SGHNT and CDR2 YYREEE (reference sequence). The CDR3 DNA reads as TGTGCCAGCAGCTCGGGAATAGAAACCTACGAGCAGTACTTC. This encodes CASSSGIETYEQYF.

The chain has TRBV30 and TRBJ1-2; TRBD1 matches 12 bases. The CDR3 is made up of 14 amino acids. V shed 2 bases and J 7 bases; nucleotides not matched to a gene: 5. Per germline, CDR1 GTSNPN and CDR2 SVGIG (reference sequence). The CDR3 coding sequence is TGTGCCTGGAGTCCGGGGGGACAGGGGGCTGGCTACACCTTC. This gives the protein CAWSPGGQGAGYTF.

The chain links TRBV3-1 (or the pseudogene TRBV3-2) to TRBJ2-7; 11 positions agree with TRBD2. Germline V lookup: CDR1 LGHDT, CDR2 YNNKEL (reference sequence). J gave up 6 bases and V 1 base, and 5 bases lay outside the gene matches. The CDR3 has 15 amino acids. CDR3 sequence reads: CASSQGLAGRGEQYF. In DNA form, the CDR3 reads TGTGCCAGCAGCCAAGGACTAGCGGGAAGGGGCGAGCAGTACTTC.

The rearrangement uses TRBV21-1 and TRBJ2-1; the DNA was not compared with TRBD2, the D call given in the table. TRBV21-1 is assigned pseudogene status. The length of the CDR3 is 19 residues. CDR3 coding DNA: TGTGCCAGCAGCAAAGGAGGTCCTTATGGTAGCGACCATTACAATGAGCAGTTCTTC. Amino acids: CASSKGGPYGSDHYNEQFF.

V usage is TRBV10-2 and J usage is TRBJ1-1; no firm D call. V lost 4 bases to trimming and J lost 2 bases, with 8 bases between them. The CDR3 has 13 amino acids. The V gene's germline CDR1 is WSHSY and CDR2 SAAADI. CDR3 region: CASSATQNTEAFF. The CDR3 DNA reads TGCGCCAGCAGTGCAACACAAAACACTGAAGCTTTCTTT.

The chain recombines TRBV7-2 with TRBJ1-1, with 9 bases lining up with TRBD1. This CDR3 is 15 amino acids long. The germline CDR1 and CDR2 sequences are SGHTA and FQGNSA. With 5 bases clipped from V and 6 bases from J, the junction kept 10 bases outside the gene matches. The CDR3 is CASSQRRGQGPEAFF. The CDR3 DNA follows: TGTGCCAGCAGCCAACGGAGGGGACAGGGACCTGAAGCTTTCTTT.

This chain uses TRBV13 with TRBJ2-7, with TRBD1 identical over 11 bases. There are 16 residues in the CDR3. The germline gives CDR1 PRHDT, CDR2 FYEKMQ (reference sequence). Unmatched junction bases numbered 9, after V lost 2 bases and J lost 6 bases. The CDR3 protein is CASSLMGQGDFSEQYF. In DNA, the CDR3 is TGTGCCAGCAGCTTAATGGGACAGGGGGATTTTAGCGAGCAGTACTTC.

This rearrangement joins TRBV7-8 to TRBJ2-7, with 8 bases aligning to TRBD1. CDR3 length equals 16 residues. V was pared by 2 bases and J by 1 base, with 7 bases of the junction left unmatched. Germline V gives CDR1 SGHVS, CDR2 FQNEAQ. The CDR3 is CASSLWDRKESYEQYF. The CDR3 DNA reads TGTGCCAGCAGCTTATGGGACAGGAAAGAGTCCTACGAGCAGTACTTC.

This clone appeared a single time. This sequence joins TRBV7-8 and TRBJ1-1; 11 bases are shared with TRBD1. Germline trimming cut 5 bases from V and 4 bases from J; bases unmatched to any gene: 9. CDR1 and CDR2 (germline): SGHVS, FQNEAQ. This CDR3 is 16 amino acids long. The CDR3 coding sequence is TGTGCCAGCAGCGGCTGGACAGGGGGCGCGGGCACTGAAGCTTTCTTT. Translated, it gives CASSGWTGGAGTEAFF.

The chain has TRBV24-1 and TRBJ2-2, with TRBD1 as a possible D gene (6 bases). The CDR3 has 15 amino acids. Germline V gives CDR1 KGHDR, CDR2 SFDVKD. V shed 6 bases and J shed 3 bases, with 13 bases lying between them. The CDR3 loop reads CATSSGQRDTGELFF. In DNA form, the CDR3 reads TGTGCCACCAGTTCAGGACAGAGGGACACCGGGGAGCTGTTTTTT.

This clone was counted a single time. The CDR3 reads CASSVSGGSDEQFF. In DNA, the CDR3 is TGCGCCAGCAGTGTTAGCGGGGGGAGCGATGAGCAGTTCTTC. The genes are TRBV10-1 and TRBJ2-1; TRBD2 agrees at 10 bases. This CDR3 contains 14 residues. V shed 4 bases and J 8 bases; nucleotides not matched to a gene: 5. CDR1 is WNHNN, CDR2 SYGVQD, per germline (reference sequence).

CDR3 in DNA: TGTGCCAGCAGGCGATCTGACAGCCTGAACACTGAAGCTTTCTTT. It specifies CASRRSDSLNTEAFF. This chain joins TRBV6-6 and TRBJ1-1; perhaps TRBD1 as D (5 bases). The germline CDR1 and CDR2 sequences are MNHNY and SVGAGI (reference sequence). The CDR3 runs to 15 residues. Between the trimmed V and J ends, which lost 6 bases and 0 bases, there was a span of 14 bases.

This clone came up a few times. V usage is TRBV6-6 and J usage is TRBJ1-2; 11 bases fit TRBD1. CDR1 is MNHNY and CDR2 is SVGAGI in the germline V gene (reference sequence). J was trimmed by 3 bases and V by 0 bases; bases with no gene match: 3. The CDR3 is made up of 16 amino acids. The CDR3 reads CASSYSDRGRDYGYTF. The CDR3 DNA reads as TGTGCCAGCAGTTACTCGGACAGGGGGCGCGACTATGGCTACACCTTC.

The V and J genes are TRBV4-1 and TRBJ2-1; 10 bases are shared with TRBD2. Germline V CDR1 and CDR2: MGHRA, YSYEKL. The CDR3 contains 15 residues. The trim removed 3 bases at V and 5 bases at J, leaving 4 bases unmatched. The DNA of the CDR3 is TGCGCCAGCAGCCAGATAGCGGGAGGAAACAATGAGCAGTTCTTC. Translation: CASSQIAGGNNEQFF.

This clone turned up a few times. V is TRBV9 and J is TRBJ2-3, with a possible D match to TRBD2 (6 bases). V was pared by 2 bases and J by 6 bases, with 13 bases between. Germline V gene sequence: CDR1 SGDLS, CDR2 YYNGEE. This CDR3 has 14 residues. DNA of the CDR3: TGTGCCAGCAGCGTTTGGGGGGTAGGTGATACGCAGTATTTT. The encoded protein is CASSVWGVGDTQYF.

The chain employs TRBV20-1 and TRBJ2-7, with D tentatively TRBD1 (7 bases). Germline assignment: CDR1 DFQATT and CDR2 SNEGSKA (reference sequence). This CDR3 has 19 residues. The germline V and J ends were trimmed by 3 bases and 3 bases, with 30 bases remaining between them. The chain's CDR3 is CSASERRQGLNRLLYEQYF. CDR3 nucleotide sequence: TGCAGTGCTAGTGAACGCCGACAGGGACTCAACCGCTTGCTCTACGAGCAGTACTTC.

This clone was seen a single time. This chain uses TRBV30 with TRBJ1-2; no firm D call. The V end lost 3 bases, the J end lost 4 bases, and 12 bases lay between the germline ends. CDR1 GTSNPN and CDR2 SVGIG come from the germline V gene (reference sequence). The CDR3 is 13 amino acids. CDR3 in amino acids: CAWRRELGYGYTF. CDR3 in DNA: TGTGCCTGGAGGAGGGAGTTAGGCTATGGCTACACCTTC.

The gene calls are TRBV7-2 and TRBJ2-5, with 7 bases lining up with TRBD2. V shed 1 base, J shed 7 bases, and the junction held 6 bases outside the gene matches. Germline V gene sequence: CDR1 SGHTA, CDR2 FQGNSA. The CDR3 is 14 amino acids. DNA for the CDR3: TGTGCCAGCAGCTTAGATGTGACGGGAGGGACCCAGTACTTC. Translation: CASSLDVTGGTQYF. Full variable domain (missing parts from reference TRBV7-2 and TRBJ2-5): GAGVSQSPSNKVTEKGKDVELRCDPISGHTALYWYRQSLGQGLEFLIYFQGNSAPDKSGLPSDRFSAERTGGSVSTLTIQRTQQEDSAVYLCASSLDVTGGTQYFGPGTRLLVL.

The chain carries TRBV29-1 and TRBJ1-1; no clear D. CDR1 is SQVTM and CDR2 is ANQGSEA in the germline V gene. The V end lost 6 bases, the J end lost 0 bases, and 11 bases lay between the germline ends. This CDR3 spans 13 amino acids. The CDR3 DNA is TGCAGCGTCCCCGCCGCTATGAACACTGAAGCTTTCTTT. It yields the protein CSVPAAMNTEAFF.